The T cell receptor beta chain under discussion was sequenced for a study of blood T cell repertoires in COVID-19 (dated by TCRdb to the early 2020s). A note on the overall study: Samples from collaborators originated in the United States, Italy and Spain and spanned both the acute and convalescent phases of COVID-19. The dataset comprised deeply sampled blood TCRbeta repertoires from subjects exposed to, actively infected with, or recovered from COVID-19. Sample metadata almost always included a de-identified subject ID, COVID-19 status, age in years and sex. The material from the prospective study consisted of cDNA or gDNA derived from T cells, B-cell-depleted T cells, or PBMCs. Samples were obtained from the ongoing ImmuneRACE study (first 160 participants) and from 1,254 subjects provided by 6 global collaborators. HLA class I and class II types, where available, came from metadata supplied by the sample provider rather than from assay-based typing. A freely available public database, intended as a resource for researchers studying the immune response to SARS-CoV-2, is where the repertoires were released.

Whole blood was collected in K2EDTA tubes by collaborating institutions according to the institutions' own protocols. For TCRbeta analysis, collaborators shipped samples in one of three forms: frozen whole blood, isolated PBMCs, or DNA extracted from either of those sample types. Remarks on this clone: What antigen it recognizes has not been identified. Per-base qualities were not stored, and no clone one base away is much larger.

The CDR3 sequence holds 14 residues, the cysteine and phenylalanine included. The kept DNA is CDR3 alone, 42 bases in frame from the first base. Based on the germline V gene, the CDR1 and CDR2 sequences are SGHTA and FQGTGA. Trimming removed 1 base from V and 9 bases from J; the gene matches leave 6 bases unexplained. TCRbeta CDR3 regions were amplified from genomic DNA using the immunoSEQ Assay, a bias-controlled multiplex PCR. The original pipeline was this. The number of nucleated cells in each sample was estimated by amplification of reference gene primers within the assay. To quantify the absolute abundance of each unique TCRbeta CDR3 rearrangement, sequence reads were collapsed and filtered. For each sample, productive Simpson clonality was calculated as the square root of Simpson's diversity index over productive rearrangements. TCRdb mirrors the immuneACCESS table, restricted to in-frame sequences. Some clones are absent from its copies; in checked studies, under half trace to an unresolved V gene, and the reason for the others is unknown. Clonal size and the V and J genes are those of that table, whereas D and trimming came from the DNA. Counted in this sample were roughly 14,000 clones; more than 70% of them appeared once. More than 7.5% of the sample is taken by the ten largest.

Overall results and qualifications from the work: The quantity of clinical and demographic metadata differed by source and by participant and was supplied without curation.

This receptor was identified in a man between 65 and 85 years old with acute or convalescent COVID-19. This sequence uses TRBV7-3 and TRBJ2-1; 7 middle bases align to TRBD2. The sequenced material came from peripheral blood. The CDR3 corresponds to CASSLRAGEVEQFF. The DNA reads TGTGCCAGCAGCTTAAGGGCGGGAGAGGTTGAGCAGTTCTTC.